This note documents a single TCR beta chain sequence. Its antigen remains unidentified. Base quality data are lacking; no much larger clone is found one base away. The data belong to a study of T cells in Graves' hyperthyroidism and ophthalmopathy (dated by TCRdb to between 2017 and 2020). For the study in its entirety: Peripheral blood samples were taken at initial diagnosis, before any treatment was given. A discovery cohort of fewer than 110 patients, about 43 with Graves' ophthalmopathy and 55 to 60 with stable Graves' hyperthyroidism, was used to find distinguishing TCR V-J signatures. An independent validation cohort of about 20 hyperthyroidism patients and approximately 17 patients who later progressed to ophthalmopathy tested prospective prediction of ophthalmopathy. The study also compared thyroid tissue and blood T-cell repertoires from five or six Graves' hyperthyroidism patients. For training and testing, the 100 patients in the discovery cohort were randomly divided in a 7:3 ratio. After sampling, hyperthyroidism patients received methimazole starting at 30 mg daily, and ophthalmopathy patients received high-dose intravenous methylprednisolone. The paper reports TCR Vbeta CDR3 sequencing of over 120 peripheral blood samples: 40 or so ophthalmopathy, under 80 hyperthyroidism and approximately 17 progressor patients.

A patient counted as having stable Graves' hyperthyroidism if no progression to ophthalmopathy occurred over 18 months of follow-up. Hyperthyroidism patients were newly diagnosed, with disease duration under 2 months, and aged 18 to 65 years. Exclusion was applied to patients with uncontrolled infections, other autoimmune diseases, pregnancy or lactation. Diagnoses relied on clinical symptoms, serum thyroxine and TRAb, thyroid ultrasound and orbital computed tomography. Ficoll-Paque density gradient centrifugation was used to isolate PBMCs from around 10 ml of fresh peripheral blood. Trizol reagent was used to extract total RNA, and RNA quality was then checked on an Agilent 2100 Bioanalyzer. Study-level results and caveats: In validation, progression to ophthalmopathy was predicted by the model with around 71% sensitivity and around 75% specificity, a median of around 6.5 months before onset. Most expanded thyroid clonotypes (frequency above 0.001) were also found in blood, which suggests that blood repertoires may mirror thyroid immune responses. A 13 V-J signature model separated ophthalmopathy from stable hyperthyroidism, with nearly 90% sensitivity and 81.08% specificity in cross-validation and 80%/75% in testing. No statistical method was used to set the sample size in advance, and investigators knew the group allocation.

V has 4 bases trimmed and J has 6 bases trimmed; junction bases matching no gene number 3. From the cysteine up to the phenylalanine, the CDR3 has a length of 13 residues. Solely the CDR3 DNA is kept, with 39 bases framed from the first base. The germline V gene (reference sequence) gives CDR1 as LNHDA and CDR2 as SQIVND. The TCR beta CDR3 regions were amplified from the RNA transcripts. A first-round RT-PCR of the TCR CDR3 used the HTBI primer set with the Qiagen OneStep RT-PCR kit. A second multiplex PCR round built the libraries, followed by size selection and purification. Paired-end sequencing of the libraries was performed with 100 bp reads on an Illumina HiSeq2000. Per the authors' processing: SOAPnuke was used to process the raw data, throwing out any read that contained adapters or uncalled bases, had a mean Phred below 15, or lacked an exact constant-primer or identifier match. High-quality paired reads were merged with COPE v1.2.5, and unique nucleotide sequences were defined as clonotypes. MiTCR v1.1 was used to align the clonotypes against IMGT TRBV, TRBD and TRBJ reference segments. Only V-J combinations with frequency above 0.0001, covering approximately 99% of repertoires, were analysed. A TCS score was defined as the ratio between F50 (clonal expansion) and ExV (chaos), using BLOSUM62-based TCRdist between CDR3 peptides within each V-J. Welch's t-statistics and random forest reduced some 510 V-J features to under 15, which were used in a naive Bayes classifier (R e1071). Starting from the raw public reads, TCRdb applied fastp trimming at Q25, assembled clones with MiXCR and retained in-frame beta chains. Records with the same CDR3 protein are collapsed into one entry carrying the most frequent genes and DNA. The authors' filters were not applied to this entry. This sample gives over 500,000 distinct CDR3 sequences in total; 12% to 15% of them show up just once. The ten largest account for roughly 14% of the sample.

Recombination connected TRBV19 to TRBJ1-5; 7 nucleotides in the junction match TRBD1. The sequence derives from a woman in her forties with Graves' hyperthyroidism. The sequenced sample was blood. In nucleotides, the sequence is TGTGCCAGTAGTACCCAGGGGGGTCAGCCCCAGCATTTT. Translated, it reads CASSTQGGQPQHF. Supplemented by the reference TRBV19 and TRBJ1-5 proteins around the CDR3, the complete variable domain is DGGITQSPKYLFRKEGQNVTLSCEQNLNHDAMYWYRQDPGQGLRLIYYSQIVNDFQKGDIAEGYSVSREKKESFPLTVTSAQKNPTAFYLCASSTQGGQPQHFGDGTRLSIL.